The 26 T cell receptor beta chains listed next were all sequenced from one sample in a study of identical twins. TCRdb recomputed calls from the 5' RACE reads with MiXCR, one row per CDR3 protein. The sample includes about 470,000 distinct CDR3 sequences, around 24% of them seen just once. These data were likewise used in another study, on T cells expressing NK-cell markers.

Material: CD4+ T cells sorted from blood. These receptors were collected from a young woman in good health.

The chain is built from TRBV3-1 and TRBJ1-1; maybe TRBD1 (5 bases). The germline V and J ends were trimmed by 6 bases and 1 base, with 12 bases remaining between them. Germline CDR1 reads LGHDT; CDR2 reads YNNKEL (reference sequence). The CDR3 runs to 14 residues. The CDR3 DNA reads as TGTGCCAGCAGGACCGGGACGGCGAACACTGAAGCTTTCTTT. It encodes CASRTGTANTEAFF.

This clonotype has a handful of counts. CDR3 region: CASSVQSVGYEQYF. The CDR3 region has the DNA TGTGCCAGCAGCGTACAAAGCGTAGGCTACGAGCAGTACTTC. This chain uses TRBV9 with TRBJ2-7; D is undetermined. The V gene's germline CDR1 is SGDLS and CDR2 YYNGEE. Between the trimmed V and J ends, which lost 1 base and 3 bases, there was a span of 11 bases. This CDR3 has 14 amino acids.

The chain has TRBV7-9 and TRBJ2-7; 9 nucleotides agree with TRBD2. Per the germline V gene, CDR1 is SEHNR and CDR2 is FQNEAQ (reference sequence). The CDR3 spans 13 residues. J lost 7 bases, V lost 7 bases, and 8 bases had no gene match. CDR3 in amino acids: CASTPGLAREQYF. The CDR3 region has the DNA TGTGCCAGCACCCCGGGACTAGCTAGGGAGCAGTACTTC.

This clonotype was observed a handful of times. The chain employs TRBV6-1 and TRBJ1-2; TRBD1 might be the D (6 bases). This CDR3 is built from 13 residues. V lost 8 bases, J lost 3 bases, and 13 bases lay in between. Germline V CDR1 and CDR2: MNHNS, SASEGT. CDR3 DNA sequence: TGTGCCAGCGACCGGACAGCCCACTATGGCTACACCTTC. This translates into CASDRTAHYGYTF.

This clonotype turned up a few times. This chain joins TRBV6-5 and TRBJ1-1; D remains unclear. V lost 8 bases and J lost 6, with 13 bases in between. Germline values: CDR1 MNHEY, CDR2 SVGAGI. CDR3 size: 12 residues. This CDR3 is CASGYPRAEAFF. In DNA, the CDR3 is TGTGCCAGCGGGTACCCGAGGGCTGAAGCTTTCTTT.

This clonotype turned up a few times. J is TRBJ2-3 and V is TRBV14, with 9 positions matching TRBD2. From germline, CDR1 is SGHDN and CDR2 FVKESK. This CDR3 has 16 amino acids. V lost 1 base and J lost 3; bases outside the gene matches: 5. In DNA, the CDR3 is TGTGCCAGCAGCCAAGGGGCTAGCGGGAATACAGATACGCAGTATTTT. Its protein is CASSQGASGNTDTQYF. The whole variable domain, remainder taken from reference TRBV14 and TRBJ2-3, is EAGVTQFPSHSVIEKGQTVTLRCDPISGHDNLYWYRRVMGKEIKFLLHFVKESKQDESGMPNNRFLAERTGGTYSTLKVQPAELEDSGVYFCASSQGASGNTDTQYFGPGTRLTVL.

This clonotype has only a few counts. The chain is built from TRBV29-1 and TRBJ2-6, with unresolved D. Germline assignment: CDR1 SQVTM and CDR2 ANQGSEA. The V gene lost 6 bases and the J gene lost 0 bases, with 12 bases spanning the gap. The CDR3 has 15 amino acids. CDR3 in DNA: TGCAGCGTACTGACTGGCAACTCTGGGGCCAACGTCCTGACTTTC. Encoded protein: CSVLTGNSGANVLTF.

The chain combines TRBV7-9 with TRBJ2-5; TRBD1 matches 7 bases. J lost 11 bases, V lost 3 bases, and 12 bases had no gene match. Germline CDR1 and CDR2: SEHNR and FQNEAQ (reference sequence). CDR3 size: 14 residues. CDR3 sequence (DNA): TGTGCCAGCAGCTTGAACTTACCCGTGGGACAGCAGTACTTC. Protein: CASSLNLPVGQQYF.

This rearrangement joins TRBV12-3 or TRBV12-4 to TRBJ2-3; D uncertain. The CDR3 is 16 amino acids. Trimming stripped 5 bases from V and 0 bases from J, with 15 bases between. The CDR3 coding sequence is TGTGCCAGCAGTAAGCTAGGCAGTGGTAGCACAGATACGCAGTATTTT. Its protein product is CASSKLGSGSTDTQYF.

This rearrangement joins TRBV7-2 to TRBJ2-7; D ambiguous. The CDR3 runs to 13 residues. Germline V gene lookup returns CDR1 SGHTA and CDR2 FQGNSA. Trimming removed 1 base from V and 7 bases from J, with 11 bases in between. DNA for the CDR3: TGTGCCAGCAGCTTAGAACGACGAGGAGAGCAGTACTTC. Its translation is CASSLERRGEQYF.

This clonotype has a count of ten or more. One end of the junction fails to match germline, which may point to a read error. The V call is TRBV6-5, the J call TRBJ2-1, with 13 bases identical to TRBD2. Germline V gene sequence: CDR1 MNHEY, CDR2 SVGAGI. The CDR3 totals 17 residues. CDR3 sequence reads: CASRYLTSGRLYNEQFF. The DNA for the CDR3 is TGTGCCAGCAGATACTTGACTAGCGGGAGGCTCTACAATGAGCAGTTCTTC.

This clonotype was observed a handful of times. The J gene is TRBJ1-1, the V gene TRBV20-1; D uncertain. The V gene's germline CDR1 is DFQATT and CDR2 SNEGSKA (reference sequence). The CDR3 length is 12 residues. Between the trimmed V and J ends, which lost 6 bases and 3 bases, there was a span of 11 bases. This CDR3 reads CSALRRDTEAFF. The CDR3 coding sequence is TGCAGTGCCCTCCGGCGGGACACTGAAGCTTTCTTT.

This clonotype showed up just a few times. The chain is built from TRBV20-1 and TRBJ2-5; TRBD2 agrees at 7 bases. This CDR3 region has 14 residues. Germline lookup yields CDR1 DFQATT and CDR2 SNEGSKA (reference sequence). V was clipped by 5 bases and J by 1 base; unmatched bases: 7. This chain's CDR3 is CSAEMTGGQETQYF. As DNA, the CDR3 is TGCAGTGCTGAGATGACGGGGGGCCAAGAGACCCAGTACTTC.

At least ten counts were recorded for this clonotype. CDR3 sequence reads: CASSAFTRNTEAFF. CDR3 nucleotide sequence: TGTGCCAGCAGTGCTTTTACGAGGAACACTGAAGCTTTCTTT. The gene calls are TRBV12-3 or TRBV12-4 and TRBJ1-1; no clear D gene. The CDR3 extends over 14 amino acids. The V end lost 5 bases, the J end lost 1 base, and 11 bases lay between the germline ends.

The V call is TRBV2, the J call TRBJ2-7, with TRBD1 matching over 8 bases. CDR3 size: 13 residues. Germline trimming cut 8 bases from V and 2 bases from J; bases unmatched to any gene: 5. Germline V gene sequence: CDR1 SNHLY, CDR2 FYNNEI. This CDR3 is CASRQTGAYEQYF. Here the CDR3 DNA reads TGTGCCAGCCGTCAGACAGGGGCCTACGAGCAGTACTTC.

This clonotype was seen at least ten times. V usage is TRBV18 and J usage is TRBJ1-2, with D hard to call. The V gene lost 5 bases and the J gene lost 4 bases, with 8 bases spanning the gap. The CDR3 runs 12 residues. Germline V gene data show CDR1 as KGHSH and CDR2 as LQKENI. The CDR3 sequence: CASSDQPYGYTF. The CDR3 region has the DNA TGTGCCAGCTCAGACCAGCCCTATGGCTACACCTTC.

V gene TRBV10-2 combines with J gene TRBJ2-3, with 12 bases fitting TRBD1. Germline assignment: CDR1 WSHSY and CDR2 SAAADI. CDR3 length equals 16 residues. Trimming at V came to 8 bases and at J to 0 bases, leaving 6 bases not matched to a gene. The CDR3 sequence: CASLRDRGQSTDTQYF. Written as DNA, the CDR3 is TGCGCCAGCCTCCGGGACAGGGGGCAAAGCACAGATACGCAGTATTTT.

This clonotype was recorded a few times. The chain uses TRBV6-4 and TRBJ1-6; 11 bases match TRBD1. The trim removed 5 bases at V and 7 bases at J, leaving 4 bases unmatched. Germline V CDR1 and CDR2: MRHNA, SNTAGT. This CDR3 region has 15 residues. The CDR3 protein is CASSSGQGVNSPLHF. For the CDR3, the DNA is TGTGCCAGCAGTTCGGGACAGGGGGTCAATTCACCCCTCCACTTT.

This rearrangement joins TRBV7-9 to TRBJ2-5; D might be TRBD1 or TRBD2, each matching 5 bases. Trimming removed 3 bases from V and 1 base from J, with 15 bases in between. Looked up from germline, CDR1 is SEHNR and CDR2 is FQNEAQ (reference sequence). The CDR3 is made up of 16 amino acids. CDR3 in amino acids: CASSFSNRDLQETQYF. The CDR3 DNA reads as TGTGCCAGCAGCTTCTCAAACCGGGACCTCCAAGAGACCCAGTACTTC.

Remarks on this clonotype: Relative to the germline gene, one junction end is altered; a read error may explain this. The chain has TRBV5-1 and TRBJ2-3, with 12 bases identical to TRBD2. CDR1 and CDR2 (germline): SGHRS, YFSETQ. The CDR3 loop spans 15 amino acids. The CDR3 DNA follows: TGCGCCAGCAGCCTTCGACTAGCGGGAGAGGGTAAGAAGGATTTT. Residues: CASSLRLAGEGKKDF.

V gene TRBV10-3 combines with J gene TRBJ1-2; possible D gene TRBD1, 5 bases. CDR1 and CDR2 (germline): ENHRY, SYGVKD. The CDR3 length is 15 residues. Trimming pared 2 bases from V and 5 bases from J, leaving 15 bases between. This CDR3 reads CAISEAGGDLYGYTF. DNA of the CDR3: TGTGCCATCAGTGAGGCCGGGGGGGACCTTTATGGCTACACCTTC.

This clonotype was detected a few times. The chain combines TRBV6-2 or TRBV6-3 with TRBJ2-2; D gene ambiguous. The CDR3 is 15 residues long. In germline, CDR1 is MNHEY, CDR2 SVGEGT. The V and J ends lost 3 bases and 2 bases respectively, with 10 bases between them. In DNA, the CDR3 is TGTGCCAGCAGTTATCGACATCAAAACACCGGGGAGCTGTTTTTT. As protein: CASSYRHQNTGELFF.

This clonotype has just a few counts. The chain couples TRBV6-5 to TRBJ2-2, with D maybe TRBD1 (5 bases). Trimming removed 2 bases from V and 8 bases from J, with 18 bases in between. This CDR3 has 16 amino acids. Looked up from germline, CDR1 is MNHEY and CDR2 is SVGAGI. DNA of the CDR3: TGTGCCAGCAGTTACCAGTCAGGGTCGGGTTGGGGGGAGCTGTTTTTT. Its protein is CASSYQSGSGWGELFF.

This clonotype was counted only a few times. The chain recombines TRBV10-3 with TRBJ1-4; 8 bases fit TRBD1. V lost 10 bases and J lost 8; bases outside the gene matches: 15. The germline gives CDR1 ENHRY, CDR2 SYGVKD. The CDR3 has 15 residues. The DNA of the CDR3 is TGTGCCACCAATCGTCAGGGGGCGGTAGGCGAAAAACTGTTTTTT. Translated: CATNRQGAVGEKLFF.

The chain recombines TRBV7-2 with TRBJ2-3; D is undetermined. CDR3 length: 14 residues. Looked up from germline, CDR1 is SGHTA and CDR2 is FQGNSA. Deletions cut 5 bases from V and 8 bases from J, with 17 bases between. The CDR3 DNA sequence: TGTGCCAGCAGCCTCAGCTTAGTTGGGTTTACGCAGTATTTT. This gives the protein CASSLSLVGFTQYF. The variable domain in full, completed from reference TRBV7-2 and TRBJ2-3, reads GAGVSQSPSNKVTEKGKDVELRCDPISGHTALYWYRQSLGQGLEFLIYFQGNSAPDKSGLPSDRFSAERTGGSVSTLTIQRTQQEDSAVYLCASSLSLVGFTQYFGPGTRLTVL.

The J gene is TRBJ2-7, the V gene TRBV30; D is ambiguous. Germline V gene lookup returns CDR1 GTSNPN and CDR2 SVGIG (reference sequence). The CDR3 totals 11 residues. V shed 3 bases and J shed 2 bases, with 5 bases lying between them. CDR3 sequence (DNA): TGTGCCTGGAGCGTTGCCTACGAGCAGTACTTC. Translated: CAWSVAYEQYF.